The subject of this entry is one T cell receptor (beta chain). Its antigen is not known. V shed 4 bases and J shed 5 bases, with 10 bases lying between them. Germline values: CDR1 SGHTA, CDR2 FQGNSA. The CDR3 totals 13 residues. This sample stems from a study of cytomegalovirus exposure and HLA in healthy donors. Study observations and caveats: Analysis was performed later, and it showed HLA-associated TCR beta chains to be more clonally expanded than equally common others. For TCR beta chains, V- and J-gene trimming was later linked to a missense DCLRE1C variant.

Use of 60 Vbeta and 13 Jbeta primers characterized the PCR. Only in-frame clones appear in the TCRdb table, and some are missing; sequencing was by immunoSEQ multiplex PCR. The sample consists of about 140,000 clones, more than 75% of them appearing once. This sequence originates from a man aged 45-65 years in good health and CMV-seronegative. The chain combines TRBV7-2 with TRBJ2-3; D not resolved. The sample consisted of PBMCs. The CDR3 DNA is TGTGCCAGCAGCTCCCAGGTCGGAGATACGCAGTATTTT. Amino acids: CASSSQVGDTQYF.